This T cell receptor beta chain was sequenced during a study of cytomegalovirus exposure and HLA in healthy donors. The CDR3 length is 14 residues. CDR1 is KGHSH, CDR2 LQKENI, per germline. The germline V and J ends were trimmed by 4 bases and 2 bases, with 11 bases remaining between them. The PCR was carried out with 60 Vbeta primers and 13 Jbeta primers. Using immunoSEQ multiplex PCR, the repertoire was profiled, and TCRdb retains in-frame clones only, with some absent. The data contain 130,000 or so clones, 78% of them singletons. General observations from the study: With further analysis later on, most CMV-associated TCR beta chains appeared HLA-restricted.

Turning to this clone: No antigen is known for it.

The receptor was derived from a woman between 18 and 30 years old in good health and CMV-seronegative. The gene calls are TRBV18 and TRBJ1-2; a weak D match, TRBD1 (5 bases). Sequences were obtained from PBMCs. CDR3 sequence: CASSRSGTNYGYTF. The CDR3 nucleotides read TGTGCCAGCTCACGGAGCGGGACCAACTATGGCTACACCTTC.